This note documents a single T cell receptor beta chain sequence. The protocol was immunoSEQ multiplex PCR, while the TCRdb copy is restricted to in-frame clones and leaves out a portion. The sample includes a few hundred thousand clones, more than 80% seen only once; the top ten take 1% to 1.3%. The sample belongs to a study of blood T cell repertoires in COVID-19. The CDR3 is 14 amino acids. Germline CDR1 MGHRA, CDR2 YSYEKL. The rearrangement links TRBV4-1 to TRBJ2-1; a weak D match, TRBD2 (6 bases). This TCR derives from a man aged 30 to 39 who had recovered from COVID-19. Sequencing used PBMCs or T cells enriched from blood (not recorded which). This CDR3 is CASSRDFSYNEQFF. CDR3 DNA: TGCGCATCCTCCAGGGACTTCTCCTACAATGAGCAGTTCTTC.